This T cell receptor beta chain was recovered during a study of blood T cell repertoires in COVID-19. TCRdb keeps only in-frame clones here, not all; method: immunoSEQ multiplex PCR. The repertoire holds a few hundred thousand clones, with 88% as singletons. This clone was detected once. Germline V gene data show CDR1 as SNHLY and CDR2 as FYNNEI. Deletions cut 4 bases from V and 0 bases from J, with 7 bases between. The CDR3 runs 14 residues. Participants spanned ages roughly 18 to 90 years and resided in about two dozen US areas. Cohort 3 donors were reported recovered after two negative PCRs, clearance, or symptom resolution.

Sequencing was performed on PBMCs or T cells enriched from blood (not recorded which). The chain combines TRBV2 with TRBJ1-3; D ambiguous. This receptor was obtained from a woman aged 18-30 years who had recovered from COVID-19. Here the CDR3 reads CASSVVNSGNTIYF. Written as DNA, the CDR3 is TGTGCCAGCAGTGTAGTCAACTCTGGAAACACCATATATTTT.